This T cell receptor (beta chain) is drawn from a study of T cell responses to AZD1222 COVID-19 vaccine (dated by TCRdb to the early 2020s). For the wider study: AZD1222 recipients given second doses at about 4 weeks or at about 12 weeks were pooled, since spike-specific TCR depth and breadth were not found to differ between the two schedules. Trial participants were enrolled into age subgroups of 18-55, 56-69 and 70-plus years, which contained around 150, 28 and 57 TCR-sequenced participants, respectively. TCR sequencing was performed for 233 trial participants, of whom about 200 were given two doses of AZD1222 and around 26 were given two doses of MenACWY control vaccine. Broader findings and caveats from the paper: The 56-69-year group was small, and its depth increase did not reach significance, likely because of low power. A significant rise in spike-specific TCR breadth and depth was observed after two AZD1222 doses relative to day 0 and relative to MenACWY recipients. Participants were mostly white British and included more females than males, and it was suggested by the authors that clonal diversity may have been underestimated. Nearly half of unique spike-specific TCRs reportedly recognized epitopes outside regions mutated in the B.1.351 and B.1.1.7 variants. No day 14 peak-response samples were available, so repertoires were characterized only after the peak T cell response. Conclusions about previously exposed vaccinees are limited because only five to seven AZD1222 recipients were SARS-CoV-2 seropositive at baseline. Vaccine-associated CD4 TCRs spanned the whole spike protein, with dominant responses in regions 160-218 and 743-854.

The label giving this sample's time point can be read as: baseline before first vaccination. The vaccinee samples were drawn from two UK trials, COV001 and COV002, one of which was a single-blind randomized controlled phase 2/3 trial testing AZD1222 (ChAdOx1 nCoV-19) in healthy adults. Trial participant PBMC samples were collected at day 0 and day 28 after the second dose for TCRbeta chain sequencing. This clone was detected once. No antigen is known for it. Per-nucleotide qualities are absent, and no much larger clonotype sits a single base away. The CDR3 regions of human TCRbeta chains were analyzed by immunosequencing. The paper's data handling went like this. TCRs in the repertoires were compared against a reference library of SARS-CoV-2-specific TCRs that had been generated with the MIRA antigen-specificity platform. Breadth was defined as the fraction of unique TCRs that were SARS-CoV-2-associated, and depth was defined as the fraction of total T cells that were SARS-CoV-2-associated. Each spike-specific TCR was assigned to its reactive spike region and to a CD4 or CD8 class using the MIRA data. Log10-transformed breadth and depth values were compared by one-way ANOVA with Sidak's multiple comparisons tests. What TCRdb holds here is the immuneACCESS table cut down to in-frame rearrangements. Part of the clones is not present; checked against another copy, under half of the missing clones reflect an unresolved V gene, and the others are unexplained. The V and J calls and the clone size are those of that table, but D and trimming were determined from the DNA. The table for this sample lists around 200,000 clones; more than 85% of them were counted only once. Around 4.3% of the sample goes to the ten largest clones.

Via the germline V gene, CDR1 is ENHRY and CDR2 SYGVKD. The V and J ends are trimmed by 3 bases and 2 bases, leaving 11 bases between them. Inclusive of the bounding cysteine and phenylalanine, the CDR3 is 14 residues long. CDR3 DNA is the only sequence kept; it has 42 bases, read in frame from the first base. The starting material was peripheral blood, obtained on day 0 of AZD1222 vaccination. This clonotype was sampled from an adult in good health. The receptor chain draws on TRBV10-3 and TRBJ2-7; a confident D gene designation cannot be given. The nucleotides are TGTGCCATCAGTGACCCCATTCCTCCCTACGAGCAGTACTTC. This sequence encodes CAISDPIPPYEQYF.